This T cell receptor beta chain was found in a study of T cell responses to AZD1222 COVID-19 vaccine. Findings and caveats of the study: Donors were chiefly white British, with a greater number of females, and clonal diversity was perhaps underestimated. Seropositive at baseline were only 5 to 7 AZD1222 recipients. Nearly half of spike-specific TCRs reportedly target unmutated variant regions.

As concerns this clone: Its target is unknown.

With V trimmed by 4 bases and J by 3 bases, 12 bases remained unmatched. Germline V gene sequence: CDR1 SGHRS, CDR2 YFSETQ. The CDR3 sequence is 17 residues long. Repertoires were generated with immunoSEQ multiplex PCR, while TCRdb's copy carries only in-frame clones and drops some. The sample has 60,000 or so clones, 84% seen once. Sequenced here: peripheral blood, sampled on day 0 of AZD1222 vaccination. The source is an adult in good health. The chain is built from TRBV5-1 and TRBJ2-1, with 8 bases fitting TRBD2. The CDR3 loop is CASSPPKAGALYNEQFF. CDR3 nucleotide sequence: TGCGCCAGCAGCCCTCCCAAAGCGGGAGCACTCTACAATGAGCAGTTCTTC.